This T cell receptor beta chain was retrieved from a study of cytomegalovirus exposure and HLA in healthy donors (dated by TCRdb to about 2017). The study in broad terms: In an earlier analysis of approximately 500 of the donors, 276 Gb of sequence data and 100 million or so unique TCR beta sequences from roughly 190 million T cells were reported. In a later genetic analysis, genome-wide SNP genotypes for about three fifths of the roughly 670 donors were used, and that subset was treated as a discovery cohort. The study combined high-throughput TCR immunosequencing, statistical association of individual TCRs with disease status, and machine learning to predict cytomegalovirus infection status. Donor age, sex, ethnicity and CMV serostatus were compiled alongside the repertoire data. Class I and class II HLA loci were covered by the typing at four-digit resolution. Rather than using new phenotypic data, the later analysis identified candidate immune exposures from TCR beta sequences and from how often those sequences occurred across donors. The study profiled the T cell repertoires of hundreds of subjects by immunosequencing and related them to cytomegalovirus serostatus. A few DR-DQ haplotypes were handled as single units for association and clustering because linkage in the cohort was strong. Across some 400 genotyped donors of the cohort, an average of approximately 220,000 unique TCR beta nucleotide sequences per donor were sequenced, and roughly a sixth of those sequences were non-productive. Among the roughly 390 genotyped donors, 81% belonged to the genetic ancestry cluster associated with self-reported Caucasian donors. Approximately 330 gigabases of sequencing data and 70 million to 95 million unique TCR sequences made up an early release that covered about 640 HLA-typed donors. All discovery cohort repertoires had been generated using a single sequencing platform. A separate validation cohort of about 110 different subjects was used in addition to the approximately 700-subject first cohort. A later analysis re-analyzed previously published TCR beta repertoires from roughly 600 donors and added high-resolution HLA genotyping to study TCR occurrence patterns. In an earlier analysis of 500 to 650 of the donors, high-throughput TCR beta sequencing was used to judge whether each TCR beta V gene segment behaved as functional or pseudogenic. The study aimed to test whether cataloging public T cell receptors could reveal signatures of past pathogen exposure. Typing coverage differed by locus: A, B, C, DRB1 and DQB1 were typed in roughly 629-630 donors, DQA1 in about 500, DPA1 in 600 to 610, and DPB1 in 472.

Receptors were amplified or captured by the immunoSEQ multiplex PCR assay. The multiplex PCR relied on a mix of 60 forward primers for TCR Vbeta segments and 13 reverse primers for TCR Jbeta segments. Amplification of the CDR3 region of rearranged TCR beta genes was performed with a multiplex PCR assay on genomic DNA. On the Illumina HiSeq System, the amplified TCR beta libraries were sequenced as 87-base-pair reads. The paper's data handling went like this. In a later analysis, roughly 80 million unique TCR beta chains were counted across the roughly 670 repertoires, and roughly 11 million of these chains were shared by at least two donors. A nearest-neighbor algorithm error-corrected the raw reads and collapsed the reads into unique sequences, merging closely related sequences to remove PCR and sequencing errors. V, D and J gene segments were assigned by aligning CDR3 sequences to IMGT reference sequences. For a sequence to be retained, a match of at least six nucleotides was required to both a V gene segment and a J gene segment. A rearrangement was called productive if the CDR3 had no stop codons and remained in frame with V and J, and every other rearrangement was called non-productive. Following IMGT convention, CDR3 was defined as the stretch from the second conserved V-encoded cysteine up to the conserved J-encoded phenylalanine. Sequences without an unambiguous match to a single V gene segment were excluded from the earlier analysis of a few hundred of the donors. An earlier analysis of a few hundred of the donors called V segments functional above 56.7% productive rearrangements and segregating when the between-donor standard deviation exceeded 5%. A statistical classification framework was built for diagnosing cytomegalovirus status from the catalog of TCR beta chain sequences. In a later analysis, V and J genes were assigned by comparing TCR nucleotide sequences against IMGT/GENE-DB human TR gene sequences. The TCRdist pipeline was used in a later analysis to assign CDR3 sequences and most-parsimonious VDJ recombination scenarios. In a later analysis, each TCR beta chain was defined by its CDR3 amino acid sequence together with its V-gene family, and reads lacking a unique V-gene family were excluded. To address suspected cross-contamination and a sequencing artifact, a later analysis removed over 500 highly shared, low-generation-probability nucleotide sequences. In a later analysis, a clonal expansion index for each public chain was calculated from normalized within-repertoire ranks of inferred template counts. A later analysis computed generation probabilities with a VDJ recombination model fitted to out-of-frame rearrangements, and checked the results against IGoR. In a later analysis, TCR-TCR, TCR-HLA and TCR-CMV co-occurrence was scored with hypergeometric tests, and a repertoire-size bias correction was applied to TCR pairs. A later analysis estimated false discovery rates by permuting HLA or CMV assignments 20 times. In a later analysis, co-occurring TCRs were grouped with DBSCAN, and TCRdist sequence similarity was added when clustering was performed within HLA-allele-positive subsets. Repertoires with fewer than 30,000 or more than 120,000 public chains, plus five repertoires with anomalous nucleotide sharing, were excluded from co-occurrence clustering. As stored in TCRdb, this immuneACCESS dataset retains in-frame rearrangements with V and J assigned. A fraction of the clones does not appear; measured against another copy, unresolved V genes explain less than half of the discrepancy, and the remainder lacks a known reason. The DNA gave D and trimming, while V, J and clone size come from that table. The sample's table lists a count of under 200,000 clones. The ten largest clones represent approximately 6.4% of the sample.

The cohort comprised around 700 healthy bone marrow donors. At the time of sampling, every cohort member was nominally healthy, though immune exposures that went unrecorded were likely present. The donor tested CMV seronegative, placing the donor among the 352 seronegative members of the cohort. Every donor gave a peripheral blood sample, and the peripheral blood mononuclear cells from that sample were used for TCR beta sequencing. The Qiagen DNeasy Blood Extraction Kit was used to extract genomic DNA from the blood cell samples. Turning to this clone: Its antigen is still unknown.

According to the germline V gene, CDR1 reads WSHSY and CDR2 reads SAAADI. Taken from cysteine to phenylalanine, the CDR3 has 15 residues. Only CDR3 DNA is held: 45 bases, read in frame from base 1. Compared with germline, V lacks 5 bases and J lacks 4 bases; bases without a gene match: 6. Results the study describes overall, beyond this receptor: A later analysis associated 15,000 to 20,000 TCR beta sequences with specific HLA alleles at a false discovery rate of 0.05. In a later analysis, most CMV-associated TCR beta chains were found to appear HLA-restricted, with HLA associations seemingly driven largely by CMV exposure. The study listed 150 to 200 TCR beta chains as associated with cytomegalovirus. When HLA alleles, especially DR and DQ, strongly co-occurred, attributing TCR associations to individual alleles was difficult. Across donors, most TCR sequences were observed very rarely, whereas some public TCRs were present in many individuals. A cluster of highly shared sequence variants was judged likely to be a technical artifact of the sequencing pipeline. Presence/absence analyses assumed roughly uniform sequencing depth across donors, an assumption that may not hold. The only immune exposure information available for the cohort was CMV serostatus. Because HLA typing was unavailable for some donors at each locus, only the typed subset was used in association tests. A later genetic analysis associated a missense DCLRE1C variant with V-gene and J-gene trimming of TCR beta chains, and an independent cohort replicated the association. A later analysis reported that several top co-occurrence clusters appeared linked to parvovirus B19, influenza, CMV and Epstein-Barr virus. Broadly in line with IMGT annotations, most TCR beta V segments showed up in productive rearrangements about 87% or about 30% of the time in an earlier analysis of several hundred of the donors. In vitro tests confirmed that three of the cytomegalovirus-associated TCR beta chains recognize cytomegalovirus antigens. Because counts were too low, roughly 17 rarely observed V segments, including chromosome 9 orphons, were left out of the earlier analysis of about 620 of the donors. Cytomegalovirus status was reported to be diagnosed by the classifier with high specificity and sensitivity in both the original and validation cohorts. In this cohort, only TCR beta chains were sequenced, and detectable features were limited by the absence of alpha or paired-chain data. Linkage disequilibrium might explain the correlated functional status among segregating V segments, but an unknown experimental factor could not be excluded. The authors suggested that the approach could potentially be extended to other disease states and immunological phenotypes. In a later analysis, the rate of TCR association differed among HLA loci, with DRB1 alleles having the most associated TCRs and HLA-C alleles having the fewest. A later genetic analysis reported fewer N-insertions in productive TCRs among donors in an Asian-associated ancestry cluster than the roughly 620-donor mean. A further reported finding was that TCR beta sequences accurately predicted the HLA-A and HLA-B alleles for most subjects in the first cohort. Because the 87-base-pair reads could not distinguish some IMGT-functional V segments, including TRBV6-2 and TRBV6-3, those segments were excluded. Compared with equally common non-associated chains, HLA-associated TCR beta chains in a later analysis were more clonally expanded and had lower generation probabilities.

This clonotype was obtained from a man aged 25 to 45 in good health and CMV-seronegative. Source material: PBMCs. The V and J genes are TRBV10-2 and TRBJ2-3; TRBD2 matches 10 bases in the middle. The CDR3 region reads CASSTSGIWSDTQYF. Read as DNA, the sequence is TGCGCCAGCAGTACTAGCGGGATATGGTCAGATACGCAGTATTTT.